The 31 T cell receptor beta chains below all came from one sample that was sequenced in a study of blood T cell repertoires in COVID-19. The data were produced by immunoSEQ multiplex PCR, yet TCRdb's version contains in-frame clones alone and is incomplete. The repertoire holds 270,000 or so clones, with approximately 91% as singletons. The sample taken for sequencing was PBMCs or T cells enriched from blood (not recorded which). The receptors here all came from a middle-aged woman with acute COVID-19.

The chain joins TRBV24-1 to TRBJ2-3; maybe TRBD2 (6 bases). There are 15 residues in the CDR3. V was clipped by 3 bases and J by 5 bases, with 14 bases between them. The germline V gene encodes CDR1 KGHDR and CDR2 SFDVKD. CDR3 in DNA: TGTGCCACCAGTGATCCGGCGGGACTGATAGATACGCAGTATTTT. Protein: CATSDPAGLIDTQYF.

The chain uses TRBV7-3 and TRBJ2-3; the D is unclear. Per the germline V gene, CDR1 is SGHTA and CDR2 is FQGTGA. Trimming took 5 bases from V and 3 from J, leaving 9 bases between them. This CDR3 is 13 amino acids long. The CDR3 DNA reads TGTGCCAGCAGCGGAACCGGGACAGATACGCAGTATTTT. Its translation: CASSGTGTDTQYF.

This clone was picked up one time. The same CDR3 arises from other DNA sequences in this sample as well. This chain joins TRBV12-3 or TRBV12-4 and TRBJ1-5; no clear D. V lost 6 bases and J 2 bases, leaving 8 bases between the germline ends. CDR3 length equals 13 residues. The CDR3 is CASSPTGNQPQHF. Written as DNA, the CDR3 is TGTGCCAGCAGCCCGACTGGCAATCAGCCCCAGCATTTT.

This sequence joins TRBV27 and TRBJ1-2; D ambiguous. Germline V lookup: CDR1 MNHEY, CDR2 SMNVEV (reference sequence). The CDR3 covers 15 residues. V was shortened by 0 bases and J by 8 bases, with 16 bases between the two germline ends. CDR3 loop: CASSLSKGRADGYTF. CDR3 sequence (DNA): TGTGCCAGCAGTTTATCGAAAGGGAGGGCTGACGGCTACACCTTC.

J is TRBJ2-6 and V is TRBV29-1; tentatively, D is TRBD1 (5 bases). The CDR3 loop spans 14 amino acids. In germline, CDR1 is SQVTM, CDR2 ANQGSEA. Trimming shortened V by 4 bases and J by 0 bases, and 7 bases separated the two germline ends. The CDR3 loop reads CSVGRGSGANVLTF. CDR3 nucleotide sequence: TGCAGCGTTGGTAGGGGCTCTGGGGCCAACGTCCTGACTTTC.

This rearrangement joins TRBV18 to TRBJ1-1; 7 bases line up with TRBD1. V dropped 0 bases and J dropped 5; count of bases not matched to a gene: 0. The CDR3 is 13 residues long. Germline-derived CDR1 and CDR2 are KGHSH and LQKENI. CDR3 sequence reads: CASSPPGQTEAFF. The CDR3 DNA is TGTGCCAGCTCACCACCGGGACAGACTGAAGCTTTCTTT.

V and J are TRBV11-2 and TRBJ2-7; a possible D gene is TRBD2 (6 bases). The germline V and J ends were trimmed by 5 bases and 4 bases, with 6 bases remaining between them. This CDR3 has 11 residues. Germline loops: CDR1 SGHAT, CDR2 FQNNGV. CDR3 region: CASSGGYEQYF. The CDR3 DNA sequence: TGTGCCAGCAGCGGAGGGTACGAGCAGTACTTC.

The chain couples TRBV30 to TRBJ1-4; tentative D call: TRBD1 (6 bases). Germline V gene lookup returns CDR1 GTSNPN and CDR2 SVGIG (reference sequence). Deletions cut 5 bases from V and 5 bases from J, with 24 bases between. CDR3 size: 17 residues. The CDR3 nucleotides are TGTGCCTGGGGGACCGGGACAAAGGGTACCTGGAATGAAAAACTGTTTTTT. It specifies CAWGTGTKGTWNEKLFF.

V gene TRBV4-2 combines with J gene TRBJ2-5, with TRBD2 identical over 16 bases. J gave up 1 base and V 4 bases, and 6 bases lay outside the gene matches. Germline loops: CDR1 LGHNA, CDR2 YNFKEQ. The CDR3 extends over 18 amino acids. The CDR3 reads CASSRGTSGRATQETQYF. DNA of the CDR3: TGTGCCAGCAGCCGGGGGACTAGCGGGAGGGCGACCCAAGAGACCCAGTACTTC.

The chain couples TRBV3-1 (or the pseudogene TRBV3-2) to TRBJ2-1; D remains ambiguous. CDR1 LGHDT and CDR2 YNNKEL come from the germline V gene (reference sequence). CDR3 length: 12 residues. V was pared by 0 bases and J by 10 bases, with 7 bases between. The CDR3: CASSQEGAEQFF. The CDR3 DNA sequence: TGTGCCAGCAGCCAAGAGGGCGCAGAGCAGTTCTTC.

This chain's CDR3 is CASSSYMNTEAFF. CDR3 nucleotides: TGTGCCAGCAGCTCTTACATGAACACTGAAGCTTTCTTT. V is TRBV7-2 and J is TRBJ1-1; D is undetermined. The V and J ends lost 4 bases and 0 bases respectively, with 6 bases between them. Germline V gene sequence: CDR1 SGHTA, CDR2 FQGNSA. The CDR3 totals 13 residues.

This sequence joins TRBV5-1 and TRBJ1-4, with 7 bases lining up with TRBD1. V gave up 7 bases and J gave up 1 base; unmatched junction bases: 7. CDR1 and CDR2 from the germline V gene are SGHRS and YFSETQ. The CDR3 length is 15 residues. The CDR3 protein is CASSDTGETNEKLFF. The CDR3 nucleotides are TGCGCCAGCTCGGATACAGGGGAAACTAATGAAAAACTGTTTTTT.

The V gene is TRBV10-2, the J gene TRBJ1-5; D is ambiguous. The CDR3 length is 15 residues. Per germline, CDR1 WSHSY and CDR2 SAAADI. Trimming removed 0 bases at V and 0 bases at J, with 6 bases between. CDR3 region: CASSESGGSNQPQHF. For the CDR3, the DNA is TGCGCCAGCAGTGAGTCAGGCGGTAGCAATCAGCCCCAGCATTTT.

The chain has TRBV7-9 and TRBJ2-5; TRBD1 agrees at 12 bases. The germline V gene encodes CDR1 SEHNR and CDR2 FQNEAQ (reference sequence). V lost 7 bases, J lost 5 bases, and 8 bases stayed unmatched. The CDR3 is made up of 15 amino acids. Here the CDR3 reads CASTAGQGAWETQYF. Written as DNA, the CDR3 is TGTGCCAGCACCGCGGGACAGGGGGCCTGGGAGACCCAGTACTTC.

The CDR3 loop is CASSVGQGGGLRTHGYTF. The CDR3 nucleotides read TGTGCCAGCAGCGTAGGACAGGGAGGAGGACTCAGGACCCATGGCTACACCTTC. The chain has TRBV9 and TRBJ1-2, with 7 positions matching TRBD1. Trimming cost V 0 bases and J 6 bases; bases outside gene matches: 17. The CDR3 contains 18 residues. CDR1 SGDLS and CDR2 YYNGEE come from the germline V gene.

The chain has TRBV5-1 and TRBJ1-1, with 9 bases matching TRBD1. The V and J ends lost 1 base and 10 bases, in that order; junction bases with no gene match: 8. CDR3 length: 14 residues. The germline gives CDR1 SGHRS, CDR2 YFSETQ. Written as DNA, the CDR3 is TGCGCCAGCAGCTTGAACCCACAGGGGGCTCGAGCTTTCTTT. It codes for CASSLNPQGARAFF.

CDR3 sequence: CASSYLSSGQETQYF. The CDR3, as DNA: TGTGCCAGCAGTTACCTTTCCTCCGGGCAAGAGACCCAGTACTTC. This rearrangement joins TRBV5-6 to TRBJ2-5, with D unclear. There are 15 residues in the CDR3. From germline, CDR1 is SGHDT and CDR2 YYEEEE. Trimming left V 5 bases short and J 2 bases short, with 16 bases between.

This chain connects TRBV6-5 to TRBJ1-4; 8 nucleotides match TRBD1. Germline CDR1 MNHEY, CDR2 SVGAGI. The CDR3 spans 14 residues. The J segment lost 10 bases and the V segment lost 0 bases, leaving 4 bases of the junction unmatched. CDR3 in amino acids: CASSYSGTGGKLFF. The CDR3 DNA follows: TGTGCCAGCAGTTACTCCGGGACAGGAGGAAAACTGTTTTTT.

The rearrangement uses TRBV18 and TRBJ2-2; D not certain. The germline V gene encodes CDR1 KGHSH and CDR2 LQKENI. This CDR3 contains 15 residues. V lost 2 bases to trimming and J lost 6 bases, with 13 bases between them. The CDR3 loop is CASSPVYSPAGELFF. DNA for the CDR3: TGTGCCAGCTCACCAGTCTACAGCCCAGCCGGGGAGCTGTTTTTT.

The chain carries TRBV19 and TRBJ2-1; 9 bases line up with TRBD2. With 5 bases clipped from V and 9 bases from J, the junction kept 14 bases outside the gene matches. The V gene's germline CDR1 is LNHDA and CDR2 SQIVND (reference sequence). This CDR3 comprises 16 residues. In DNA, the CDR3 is TGTGCCAGTAGTCATAATAGCGGGAGTTCAATTGGTGAGCAGTTCTTC. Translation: CASSHNSGSSIGEQFF.

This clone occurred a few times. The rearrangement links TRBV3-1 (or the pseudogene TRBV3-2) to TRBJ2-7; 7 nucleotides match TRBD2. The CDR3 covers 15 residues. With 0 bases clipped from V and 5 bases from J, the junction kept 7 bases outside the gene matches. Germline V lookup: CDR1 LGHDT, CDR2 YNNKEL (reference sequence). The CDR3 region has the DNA TGTGCCAGCAGCCAAGAAGGGAGGGGTCGAAACGAGCAGTACTTC. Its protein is CASSQEGRGRNEQYF.

Here the CDR3 DNA reads TGTGCCAGCAGCTTAACCGACAGCAGCAATCAGCCCCAGCATTTT. Amino acid sequence: CASSLTDSSNQPQHF. The J gene is TRBJ1-5, the V gene TRBV7-6, with D possibly matching TRBD1 (5 bases). V was cut by 2 bases and J by 1 base, with 9 bases left in between. Germline V gives CDR1 SGHVS, CDR2 FNYEAQ. The CDR3 has 15 residues.

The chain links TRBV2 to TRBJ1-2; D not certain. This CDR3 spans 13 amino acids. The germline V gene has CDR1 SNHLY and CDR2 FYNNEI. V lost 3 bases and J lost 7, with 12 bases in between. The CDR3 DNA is TGTGCCAGCAGTGAGAGGCCCTCGGGTGGCTACACCTTC. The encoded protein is CASSERPSGGYTF. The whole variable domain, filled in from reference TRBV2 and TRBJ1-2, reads EPEVTQTPSHQVTQMGQEVILRCVPISNHLYFYWYRQILGQKVEFLVSFYNNEISEKSEIFDDQFSVERPDGSNFTLKIRSTKLEDSAMYFCASSERPSGGYTFGSGTRLTVV.

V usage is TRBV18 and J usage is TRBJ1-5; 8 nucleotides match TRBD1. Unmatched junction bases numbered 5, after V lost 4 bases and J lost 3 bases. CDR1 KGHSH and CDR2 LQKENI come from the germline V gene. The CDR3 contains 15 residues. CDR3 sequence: CASSLGQVFNQPQHF. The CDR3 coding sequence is TGTGCCAGCTCACTGGGACAGGTCTTCAATCAGCCCCAGCATTTT.

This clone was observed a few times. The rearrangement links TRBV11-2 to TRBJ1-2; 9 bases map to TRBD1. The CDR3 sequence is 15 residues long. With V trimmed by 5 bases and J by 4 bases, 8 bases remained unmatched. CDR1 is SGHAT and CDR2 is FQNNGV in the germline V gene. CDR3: CASSNTGTGFYGYTF. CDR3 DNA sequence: TGTGCCAGCAGCAATACCGGGACAGGGTTCTATGGCTACACCTTC.

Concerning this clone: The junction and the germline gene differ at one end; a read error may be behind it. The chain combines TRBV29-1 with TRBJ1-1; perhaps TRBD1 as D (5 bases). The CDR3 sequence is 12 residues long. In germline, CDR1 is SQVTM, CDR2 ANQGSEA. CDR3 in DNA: TGCAGCGTGGAAGGACAGAACACTGAAGCTTTCTTT. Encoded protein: CSVEGQNTEAFF.

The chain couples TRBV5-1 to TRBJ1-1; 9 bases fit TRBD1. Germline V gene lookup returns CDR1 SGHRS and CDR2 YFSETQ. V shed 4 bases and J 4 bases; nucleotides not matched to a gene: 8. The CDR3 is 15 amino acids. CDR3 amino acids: CASSTGQGPGTEAFF. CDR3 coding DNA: TGCGCCAGCAGCACAGGACAGGGGCCCGGCACTGAAGCTTTCTTT. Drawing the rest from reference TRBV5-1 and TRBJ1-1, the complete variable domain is KAGVTQTPRYLIKTRGQQVTLSCSPISGHRSVSWYQQTPGQGLQFLFEYFSETQRNKGNFPGRFSGRQFSNSRSEMNVSTLELGDSALYLCASSTGQGPGTEAFFGQGTRLTVV.

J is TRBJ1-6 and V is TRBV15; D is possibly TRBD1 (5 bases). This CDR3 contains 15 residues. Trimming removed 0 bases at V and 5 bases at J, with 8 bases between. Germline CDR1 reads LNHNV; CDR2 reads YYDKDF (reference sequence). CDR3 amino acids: CATSREGRDNSPLHF. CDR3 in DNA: TGTGCCACCAGCAGAGAAGGCAGGGATAATTCACCCCTCCACTTT.

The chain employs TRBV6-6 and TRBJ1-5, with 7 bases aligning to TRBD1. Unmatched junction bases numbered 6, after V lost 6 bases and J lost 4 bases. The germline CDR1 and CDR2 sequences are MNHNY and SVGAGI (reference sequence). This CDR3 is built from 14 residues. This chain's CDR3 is CASRLTGVNQPQHF. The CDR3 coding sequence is TGTGCCAGCAGACTTACAGGGGTAAATCAGCCCCAGCATTTT.

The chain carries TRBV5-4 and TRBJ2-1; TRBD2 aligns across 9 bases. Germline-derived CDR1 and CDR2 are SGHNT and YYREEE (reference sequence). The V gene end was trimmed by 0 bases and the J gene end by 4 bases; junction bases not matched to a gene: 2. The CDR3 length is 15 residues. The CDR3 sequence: CASSLVLAGYNEQFF. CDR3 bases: TGTGCCAGCAGCTTGGTTCTAGCGGGGTACAATGAGCAGTTCTTC. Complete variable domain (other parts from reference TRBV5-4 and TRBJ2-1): ETGVTQSPTHLIKTRGQQVTLRCSSQSGHNTVSWYQQALGQGPQFIFQYYREEENGRGNFPPRFSGLQFPNYSSELNVNALELDDSALYLCASSLVLAGYNEQFFGPGTRLTVL.

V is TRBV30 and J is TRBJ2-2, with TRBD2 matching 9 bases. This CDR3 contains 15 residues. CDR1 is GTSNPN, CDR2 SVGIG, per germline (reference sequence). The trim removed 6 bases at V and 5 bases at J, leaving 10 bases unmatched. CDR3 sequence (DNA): TGTGCCTGCGGTAAACTAGCGGGTGGTACCGGGGAGCTGTTTTTT. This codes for CACGKLAGGTGELFF.